These T cell receptor beta chains were read from a single sample in a study of blood T cell repertoires in COVID-19. Sequencing used immunoSEQ multiplex PCR; TCRdb keeps in-frame clones, though not all of them. This sample has some 80,000 clones, with 60% to 85% found just once. The sequenced material came from peripheral blood. The origin of the receptors is a woman at least 80 years old with active or convalescent COVID-19. CDR3s include the opening cysteine and the closing phenylalanine or tryptophan. Fields, in order: D gene, V gene, clone size, J gene, CDR3 DNA, CDR3 protein. A D gene is named only where the DNA matches it firmly. Expanded clones get a size class; other rows say once, few or many, or leave the size out.

.,TRBV4-3,few,TRBJ2-2,TGCGCCAGCAGCACGGGGATACCTACCGGGGAGCTGTTTTTT,CASSTGIPTGELFF
.,TRBV28,.,TRBJ1-2,TGTGCCAGCAGTTACGGGGGGGCCATACAGTATGGCTACACCTTC,CASSYGGAIQYGYTF
.,TRBV7-9,.,TRBJ2-7,TGTGCCAGCAGCTTGGGGACTTCCGCGGCTGAGCAGTACTTC,CASSLGTSAAEQYF
TRBD1,TRBV6-5,few,TRBJ1-2,TGTGCCAGCAGTCCCGGGACAGAGAACTATGGCTACACCTTC,CASSPGTENYGYTF
.,TRBV6-6,.,TRBJ2-1,TGTGCCAGCAGTTATCGGTCCAATGAGCAGTTCTTC,CASSYRSNEQFF
.,TRBV4-1,few,TRBJ1-5,TGCGCCAGCAGCCAGGGGGGAAATCAGCCCCAGCATTTT,CASSQGGNQPQHF
TRBD1,TRBV20-1,.,TRBJ1-5,TGCAGTGCTAATGACAGGGTTGGTCAGCCCCAGCATTTT,CSANDRVGQPQHF
TRBD1,TRBV10-3,.,TRBJ1-5,TGTGCCATCAGTGAGGACAGGGTTAGCAATCAGCCCCAGCATTTT,CAISEDRVSNQPQHF
.,TRBV21-1,.,TRBJ1-2,TGTGCCAGTAGATTGAGACAGGGAGAAAACTATGGCTACACCTTC,CASRLRQGENYGYTF
TRBD1,TRBV2,.,TRBJ2-3,TGTGCCAGCAGTCGGACAGGGGGGACGACAGATACGCAGTATTTT,CASSRTGGTTDTQYF
.,TRBV7-2,.,TRBJ1-5,TGTGCCAGCAGCCCCCGGGACGGGAGAAGGCCCCAGCATTTT,CASSPRDGRRPQHF
.,TRBV7-9,.,TRBJ2-2,TGTGCCAGCAGCCCCTTTGGGGGCCCGAACACCGGGGAGCTGTTTTTT,CASSPFGGPNTGELFF
TRBD2,TRBV7-2,.,TRBJ2-1,TGTGCCAGCAGCTTAGTTTTGCGGGGGGGCTGGTACAATGAGCAGTTCTTC,CASSLVLRGGWYNEQFF
.,TRBV19,few,TRBJ1-5,TGTGCCAGTAGGAGGACGACAGGATACAATCAGCCCCAGCATTTT,CASRRTTGYNQPQHF
.,TRBV5-1,.,TRBJ1-6,TGCGCCAGCAGCTTGGAGGGGACAAACTCATCCCCCCTCCACTTT,CASSLEGTNSSPLHF
TRBD2,TRBV7-2,.,TRBJ2-1,TGTGCCAGCAGCTTCGGGAGGCTCAATGAGCAGTTCTTC,CASSFGRLNEQFF
TRBD2,TRBV3-1/TRBV3-2,few,TRBJ2-7,TGTGCCAGCAGCCAACGGGGGGTTCTCTTCGAGCAGTACTTC,CASSQRGVLFEQYF
TRBD1,TRBV19,few,TRBJ1-5,TGTGCCAGTAGGGGGACAGGGAATAATCAGCCCCAGCATTTT,CASRGTGNNQPQHF
.,TRBV20-1,.,TRBJ2-1,TGCAGTGCTAGTTTTAACAATGAGCAGTTCTTC,CSASFNNEQFF
TRBD1,TRBV4-1,.,TRBJ2-3,TGCGCCAGCAGCCAAGCTCAGGGGGCCACCTTCACAGATACGCAGTATTTT,CASSQAQGATFTDTQYF
.,TRBV12-3/TRBV12-4,.,TRBJ1-1,TGTGCCAGCTCCTTAAACGGGAACACTGAAGCTTTCTTT,CASSLNGNTEAFF
.,TRBV4-1,.,TRBJ1-4,TGCGCCAGCAGCGAAGTGTGGGCCGAAAAACTGTTTTTT,CASSEVWAEKLFF
TRBD2,TRBV18,.,TRBJ2-3,TGTGCCAGCTCACCACCGAGCGGGGCCCGAGGTACAGATACGCAGTATTTT,CASSPPSGARGTDTQYF
TRBD1,TRBV12-3/TRBV12-4,.,TRBJ1-2,TGTGCCAGCAGTCTTAGACAGGGCTATGGCTACACCTTC,CASSLRQGYGYTF
TRBD1,TRBV10-3,.,TRBJ2-7,TGTGCCATCAGTGAGTATGTGGACAGGGGGAACGAGCAGTACTTC,CAISEYVDRGNEQYF
TRBD1,TRBV24-1,.,TRBJ2-5,TGTGCCACTTCGCCAGGGGGCCCAATAGGAGGGACCCAGTACTTC,CATSPGGPIGGTQYF